One sample yielded the 22 T cell receptor beta chains listed below, sequenced in a study of shared clonotypes between healthy human individuals. Measured with immunoSEQ multiplex PCR; TCRdb has only the in-frame clones, and not every one. The sample has about 1.5 million clones, under 99% seen once. The sequencing input was naive CD4+ T cells sorted from blood. Described subset: CD45RA+ positively selected. The receptors were gathered from a man aged 30-40 years in good health.

The chain uses TRBV15 and TRBJ1-5; D not certain. V lost 0 bases and J lost 0, with 9 bases in between. The germline CDR1 and CDR2 sequences are LNHNV and YYDKDF (reference sequence). The CDR3 has 16 amino acids. The CDR3 loop reads CATSRDLVYSNQPQHF. The DNA of the CDR3 is TGTGCCACCAGCAGAGATCTGGTATATAGCAATCAGCCCCAGCATTTT. The variable domain in full, completed from reference TRBV15 and TRBJ1-5, reads DAMVIQNPRYQVTQFGKPVTLSCSQTLNHNVMYWYQQKSSQAPKLLFHYYDKDFNNEADTPDNFQSRRPNTSFCFLDIRSPGLGDTAMYLCATSRDLVYSNQPQHFGDGTRLSIL.

The chain carries TRBV5-6 and TRBJ2-1; 8 bases are a match to TRBD2. This CDR3 spans 15 amino acids. The V gene end was trimmed by 7 bases and the J gene end by 8 bases; junction bases not matched to a gene: 14. From germline, CDR1 is SGHDT and CDR2 YYEEEE. CDR3 protein: CASYGLRLATDEQFF. In DNA, the CDR3 is TGTGCCAGCTACGGGCTCAGACTAGCGACGGATGAGCAGTTCTTC.

This CDR3 is CASSFGRQETQYF. DNA for the CDR3: TGTGCCAGCAGCTTTGGCAGGCAAGAGACCCAGTACTTC. The J gene is TRBJ2-5, the V gene TRBV5-6, with D unclear. The V end lost 2 bases, the J end lost 2 bases, and 7 bases lay between the germline ends. This CDR3 region has 13 residues. Germline V lookup: CDR1 SGHDT, CDR2 YYEEEE.

The rearrangement links TRBV5-1 to TRBJ2-4, with D possibly TRBD1 on 6 matching bases. V lost 4 bases to trimming and J lost 3 bases, with 11 bases between them. The CDR3 is 14 amino acids. The germline gives CDR1 SGHRS, CDR2 YFSETQ. In nucleotides, the CDR3 is TGCGCCAGCAGCCCCCCGGACAGCAAAAACATTCAGTACTTC. Translation: CASSPPDSKNIQYF.

This clone appeared a single time. V gene TRBV15 combines with J gene TRBJ2-7; TRBD1 matches 9 bases. The CDR3 is 16 residues long. J lost 1 base, V lost 1 base, and 5 bases had no gene match. Germline CDR1 is LNHNV and CDR2 is YYDKDF (reference sequence). The CDR3 sequence: CATSRGQGVGSYEQYF. The CDR3 nucleotides read TGTGCCACCAGCAGAGGACAGGGGGTTGGGTCCTACGAGCAGTACTTC.

The chain couples TRBV6-5 to TRBJ1-2; D uncertain. The V gene's germline CDR1 is MNHEY and CDR2 SVGAGI. The CDR3 consists of 14 residues. The V and J ends lost 5 bases and 0 bases respectively, with 10 bases between them. CDR3 amino acids: CASSSTYTNYGYTF. Here the CDR3 DNA reads TGTGCCAGCAGTAGTACCTACACTAACTATGGCTACACCTTC.

V gene TRBV14 combines with J gene TRBJ2-3; 7 bases are shared with TRBD2. CDR1 is SGHDN and CDR2 is FVKESK in the germline V gene. After removal of 4 bases from V and 2 bases from J, the junction contained 6 bases not matched to a gene. The CDR3 extends over 15 amino acids. The CDR3: CASSPPGLPTDTQYF. CDR3 nucleotide sequence: TGTGCCAGCAGCCCTCCGGGACTACCCACAGATACGCAGTATTTT.

V gene TRBV27 combines with J gene TRBJ2-1; weak D call: TRBD2 (6 bases). Germline CDR1 is MNHEY and CDR2 is SMNVEV (reference sequence). The V and J ends lost 3 bases and 1 base respectively, with 16 bases between them. The CDR3 loop spans 17 amino acids. Here the CDR3 reads CASSFRLRDLSYNEQFF. The CDR3 DNA reads as TGTGCCAGCAGTTTCCGTTTGCGGGATTTGTCCTACAATGAGCAGTTCTTC.

The chain recombines TRBV14 with TRBJ2-5, with 8 positions matching TRBD2. Germline CDR1 is SGHDN and CDR2 is FVKESK. The length of the CDR3 is 17 residues. After removal of 0 bases from V and 5 bases from J, the junction contained 11 bases not matched to a gene. DNA of the CDR3: TGTGCCAGCAGCCAAGATATCCGGGGCGGGGGGTTGGAGACCCAGTACTTC. The encoded protein is CASSQDIRGGGLETQYF.

The rearrangement uses TRBV7-9 and TRBJ2-3; 12 bases match TRBD2. The germline V gene has CDR1 SEHNR and CDR2 FQNEAQ (reference sequence). V trimming: 8 bases; J trimming: 6 bases; junction bases outside the gene matches: 3. This CDR3 has 13 residues. CDR3: CASASGRADTQYF. The CDR3 coding sequence is TGTGCCAGCGCTAGCGGGAGGGCTGATACGCAGTATTTT. The variable domain in full, completed from reference TRBV7-9 and TRBJ2-3, reads DTGVSQNPRHKITKRGQNVTFRCDPISEHNRLYWYRQTLGQGPEFLTYFQNEAQLEKSRLLSDRFSAERPKGSFSTLEIQRTEQGDSAMYLCASASGRADTQYFGPGTRLTVL.

This chain uses TRBV15 with TRBJ2-7; D is possibly TRBD2 (6 bases). The CDR3 covers 15 residues. The V gene lost 8 bases and the J gene lost 1 base, with 18 bases spanning the gap. Germline lookup yields CDR1 LNHNV and CDR2 YYDKDF (reference sequence). CDR3 protein: CATSGEVGGSYEQYF. DNA for the CDR3: TGTGCCACCTCCGGAGAAGTGGGGGGTTCCTACGAGCAGTACTTC.

This chain uses TRBV2 with TRBJ1-5; D gene uncertain. Looked up from germline, CDR1 is SNHLY and CDR2 is FYNNEI. V dropped 7 bases and J dropped 2 bases, with 15 bases sitting between them. The CDR3 length is 15 residues. The CDR3 region has the DNA TGTGCCAGCACTCAGACTTGGGGTGGCAATCAGCCCCAGCATTTT. Protein: CASTQTWGGNQPQHF.

The chain links TRBV5-1 to TRBJ1-1; tentative D call: TRBD1 (5 bases). Germline CDR1 is SGHRS and CDR2 is YFSETQ. V was shortened by 0 bases and J by 8 bases, with 14 bases between the two germline ends. The CDR3 covers 14 residues. As DNA, the CDR3 is TGCGCCAGCAGCTTGGAAATTTCGGCAGGGGAAGCTTTCTTT. Translation gives CASSLEISAGEAFF.

This clone was detected only once. The CDR3 DNA is TGTGCCAGCAGTAAAACACTGGGACTAGTTTCCGAGCAGTACTTC. Its translation is CASSKTLGLVSEQYF. The chain links TRBV2 to TRBJ2-7, with 8 bases matching TRBD2. The germline CDR1 and CDR2 sequences are SNHLY and FYNNEI. The V and J ends lost 5 bases and 6 bases, in that order; junction bases with no gene match: 12. The CDR3 sequence is 15 residues long.

V gene TRBV7-2 combines with J gene TRBJ2-3; TRBD2 might be the D (6 bases). Germline CDR1 and CDR2: SGHTA and FQGNSA. The CDR3 is 16 residues long. Between the trimmed V and J ends, which lost 5 bases and 4 bases, there was a span of 19 bases. CDR3 residues: CASSVRTTFDPDTQYF. The DNA for the CDR3 is TGTGCCAGCAGCGTAAGGACTACCTTCGATCCAGATACGCAGTATTTT.

This chain joins TRBV5-8 and TRBJ2-1; TRBD1 aligns across 9 bases. There are 16 residues in the CDR3. With V trimmed by 4 bases and J by 6 bases, 11 bases remained unmatched. The germline CDR1 and CDR2 sequences are SGHTS and YDEGEE. The CDR3, as DNA: TGTGCCAGCAGCCCAGTATTTCCGGGACAGGGCAATGAGCAGTTCTTC. Its protein product is CASSPVFPGQGNEQFF.

The chain employs TRBV4-1 and TRBJ2-7, with 10 bases identical to TRBD2. The CDR3 is made up of 15 amino acids. V lost 4 bases, J lost 5 bases, and 8 bases stayed unmatched. Looked up from germline, CDR1 is MGHRA and CDR2 is YSYEKL. In DNA form, the CDR3 reads TGCGCCAGCAGCCTACGGACTAGCGGCAACGACGAGCAGTACTTC. As protein: CASSLRTSGNDEQYF.

The chain joins TRBV5-4 to TRBJ2-7, with 12 bases identical to TRBD2. This CDR3 spans 14 amino acids. Germline V gene lookup returns CDR1 SGHNT and CDR2 YYREEE (reference sequence). V trimming: 4 bases; J trimming: 4 bases; junction bases outside the gene matches: 3. The CDR3 bases are TGTGCCAGCAGCCCTAGCGGGAGGGAGTACGAGCAGTACTTC. Its translation: CASSPSGREYEQYF. The full variable domain, its missing parts supplied by reference TRBV5-4 and TRBJ2-7, is ETGVTQSPTHLIKTRGQQVTLRCSSQSGHNTVSWYQQALGQGPQFIFQYYREEENGRGNFPPRFSGLQFPNYSSELNVNALELDDSALYLCASSPSGREYEQYFGPGTRLTVT.

This chain connects TRBV20-1 to TRBJ2-7; D could derive from TRBD1 or TRBD2 (5 bases each). Germline V CDR1 and CDR2: DFQATT, SNEGSKA (reference sequence). V was shortened by 6 bases and J by 5 bases, with 11 bases between the two germline ends. The CDR3 totals 11 residues. DNA of the CDR3: TGCAGTGCGTACGGGGCCCACGAGCAGTACTTC. The encoded protein is CSAYGAHEQYF.

The gene calls are TRBV6-6 and TRBJ2-1; the D gene is possibly TRBD2 (6 bases). V was shortened by 6 bases and J by 7 bases, with 10 bases between the two germline ends. CDR3 length equals 12 residues. Germline V gives CDR1 MNHNY, CDR2 SVGAGI (reference sequence). The CDR3 region has the DNA TGTGCCAGCAGCAACCTAGCGAATGAGCAGTTCTTC. This codes for CASSNLANEQFF.

This chain joins TRBV5-1 and TRBJ2-2; tentative D call: TRBD1 (5 bases). Germline assignment: CDR1 SGHRS and CDR2 YFSETQ. CDR3 size: 14 residues. V lost 2 bases and J lost 5, with 10 bases in between. The CDR3 DNA reads as TGCGCCAGCAGCTTCAACCAGGGTACCGGGGAGCTGTTTTTT. Translating gives CASSFNQGTGELFF.

This clone was detected once. This chain joins TRBV11-2 and TRBJ2-7; the D is unclear. This CDR3 comprises 14 residues. V lost 5 bases and J lost 4, with 15 bases in between. Per the germline V gene, CDR1 is SGHAT and CDR2 is FQNNGV. The CDR3 loop reads CASSPRLTQYEQYF. The CDR3 DNA is TGTGCCAGCAGCCCAAGACTGACTCAGTACGAGCAGTACTTC.